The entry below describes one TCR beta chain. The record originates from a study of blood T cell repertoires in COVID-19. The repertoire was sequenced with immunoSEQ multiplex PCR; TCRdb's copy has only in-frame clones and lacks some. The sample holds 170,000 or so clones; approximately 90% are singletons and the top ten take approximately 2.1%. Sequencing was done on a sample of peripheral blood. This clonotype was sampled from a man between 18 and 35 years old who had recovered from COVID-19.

The CDR3: CASSQAGTGINQPQHF. CDR3 DNA sequence: TGCGCCAGCAGCCAAGCCGGGACAGGGATTAATCAGCCCCAGCATTTT. The rearrangement links TRBV4-1 to TRBJ1-5; 9 positions match TRBD1. Germline lookup yields CDR1 MGHRA and CDR2 YSYEKL. This CDR3 has 16 residues. V shed 1 base, J shed 4 bases, and the junction held 5 bases outside the gene matches.